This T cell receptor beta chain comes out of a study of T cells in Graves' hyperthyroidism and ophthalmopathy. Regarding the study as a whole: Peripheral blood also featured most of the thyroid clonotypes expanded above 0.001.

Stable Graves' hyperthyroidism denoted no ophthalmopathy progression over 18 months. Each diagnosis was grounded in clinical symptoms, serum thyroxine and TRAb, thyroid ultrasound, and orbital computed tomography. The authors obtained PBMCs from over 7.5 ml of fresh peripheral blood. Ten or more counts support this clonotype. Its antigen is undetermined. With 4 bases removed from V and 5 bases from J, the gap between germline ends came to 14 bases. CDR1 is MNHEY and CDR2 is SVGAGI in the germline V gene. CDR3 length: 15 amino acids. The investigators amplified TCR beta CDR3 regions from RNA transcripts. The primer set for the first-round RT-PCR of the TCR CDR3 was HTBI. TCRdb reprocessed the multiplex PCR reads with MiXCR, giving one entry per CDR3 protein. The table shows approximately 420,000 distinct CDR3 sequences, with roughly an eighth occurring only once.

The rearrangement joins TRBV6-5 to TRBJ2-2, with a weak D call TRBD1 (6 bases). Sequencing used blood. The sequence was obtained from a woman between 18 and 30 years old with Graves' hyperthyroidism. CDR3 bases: TGTGCCAGCAGTTTTCAGGGACAACGGACCGGGGAGCTGTTTTTT. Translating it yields CASSFQGQRTGELFF.